These 32 T cell receptor beta chains were all obtained from the same sample, sequenced in a study of T-cell reconstitution after alpha-beta-depleted transplantation in children. TCRbeta library preparation incorporated unique molecular identifiers. TCRdb recomputed calls from the PCR reads with MiXCR, one row per CDR3 protein. This sample has just under 150,000 distinct CDR3 sequences, with about 9% found just once. Sequencing used PBMCs, mostly from graft donor cells, obtained 180 days after TCRalphabeta/CD19-depleted stem cell transplant. The origin of the receptors is a female patient aged 2-15 years who had a stem cell transplant for congenital amegakaryocytic thrombocytopenia, so the T cells may come from the graft donor.

In its sample, this clonotype was seen many times. V usage is TRBV7-9 and J usage is TRBJ1-1; possibly TRBD1 for D (6 bases). The CDR3 has 15 residues. The germline V gene has CDR1 SEHNR and CDR2 FQNEAQ (reference sequence). V was pared by 6 bases and J by 11 bases, with 25 bases between. The CDR3 DNA reads TGTGCCAGCAGTTCGGACCCGTACAGGGACCTCGGGGCTTTCTTT. This encodes CASSSDPYRDLGAFF.

In the case of this clonotype: A much more abundant neighbour one base away suggests this may be a read error. The V call is TRBV5-1, the J call TRBJ2-3; 8 bases match TRBD1. CDR1 is SGHRS and CDR2 is YFSETQ in the germline V gene. The CDR3 loop spans 14 amino acids. CDR3 sequence reads: CASRIRGLADTHYF. The DNA for the CDR3 is TGCGCCAGCCGGATCAGGGGGCTCGCAGATACGCACTATTTT.

This clonotype qualifies as medium-sized. The V and J genes are TRBV5-1 and TRBJ2-3; D ambiguous. The V gene lost 4 bases and the J gene lost 0 bases, with 12 bases spanning the gap. The germline gives CDR1 SGHRS, CDR2 YFSETQ. The CDR3 contains 15 residues. The CDR3 region is CASSLAPPSTDTQYF. DNA of the CDR3: TGCGCCAGCAGCCTGGCTCCGCCTAGCACAGATACGCAGTATTTT.

The chain couples TRBV20-1 to TRBJ2-7; D possibly corresponds to TRBD1 (5 bases). The V end was cut by 5 bases, the J end by 4 bases, with 9 bases between. The CDR3 has 11 residues. Germline CDR1 DFQATT, CDR2 SNEGSKA (reference sequence). CDR3 in amino acids: CSAFDRYEQYF. In nucleotides, the CDR3 is TGCAGTGCTTTCGACAGATACGAGCAGTACTTC.

Many counts were recorded for this clonotype. The CDR3 loop is CATSDPRGRTNQETQYF. In nucleotides, the CDR3 is TGTGCCACCAGTGATCCCCGGGGGCGAACCAACCAAGAGACCCAGTACTTC. The gene calls are TRBV24-1 and TRBJ2-5; D possibly uses TRBD1 or TRBD2 (6 bases each). Looked up from germline, CDR1 is KGHDR and CDR2 is SFDVKD. V lost 3 bases and J lost 0, with 16 bases in between. The CDR3 length is 17 residues.

This clonotype appeared many times. CDR3 nucleotides: TGCAGTGCTAGAGATGGGAGGGGGGTACTCAATGAGCAGTTCTTC. Protein sequence: CSARDGRGVLNEQFF. V gene TRBV20-1 combines with J gene TRBJ2-1, with D perhaps TRBD2 (7 bases). V was shortened by 0 bases and J by 6 bases, with 15 bases between the two germline ends. From germline, CDR1 is DFQATT and CDR2 SNEGSKA (reference sequence). The CDR3 contains 15 residues.

This clonotype has at least ten counts. The gene calls are TRBV7-2 and TRBJ2-7, with no clear D. The germline gives CDR1 SGHTA, CDR2 FQGNSA. The CDR3 spans 14 residues. V was trimmed by 5 bases and J by 0 bases, leaving 11 bases between them. CDR3 sequence reads: CASSRLGSSYEQYF. Written as DNA, the CDR3 is TGTGCCAGCAGCCGTCTCGGTAGCTCCTACGAGCAGTACTTC.

This clonotype came up many times. The chain couples TRBV7-7 to TRBJ2-5; D is undetermined. Germline V gene data show CDR1 as SSHAT and CDR2 as FNYEAQ (reference sequence). The CDR3 length is 13 residues. Trimming stripped 6 bases from V and 2 bases from J, with 10 bases between. The CDR3 spells CASSRTLQETQYF. CDR3 in DNA: TGTGCCAGCAGTCGGACCCTGCAAGAGACCCAGTACTTC.

The chain employs TRBV5-1 and TRBJ2-7; tentatively, D is TRBD1 or TRBD2 (5 bases each). The CDR3 has 15 residues. Germline V gives CDR1 SGHRS, CDR2 YFSETQ. The germline V and J ends were trimmed by 0 bases and 2 bases, with 12 bases remaining between them. The CDR3 coding sequence is TGCGCCAGCAGCTTGGAGGTGGGACGGGCCTACGAGCAGTACTTC. The encoded protein is CASSLEVGRAYEQYF.

About this clonotype itself: A much larger clonotype is one base distant, so this may be a read error. This rearrangement joins TRBV3-1 to TRBJ1-1; D gene ambiguous. Trimming cost V 0 bases and J 4 bases, with 15 bases left between them. The V gene's germline CDR1 is LGHDT and CDR2 YNNKEL (reference sequence). The CDR3 runs to 16 residues. The CDR3 here is CASSQEYSPGSTEAFF. For the CDR3, the DNA is TGTGCCAGCAGCCAAGAGTACAGCCCTGGTAGCACTGAAGCTTTCTTT.

This clonotype was found many times. The V gene is TRBV12-3 or TRBV12-4, the J gene TRBJ2-3; 8 positions match TRBD1. The CDR3 sequence is 14 residues long. V lost 10 bases and J lost 5; bases outside the gene matches: 11. CDR3 loop: CANPGTGSGDTQYF. The CDR3 DNA is TGTGCCAACCCAGGGACAGGATCAGGAGATACGCAGTATTTT.

In its sample, this clonotype was seen a few times. The chain links TRBV5-1 to TRBJ2-6; tentative D call: TRBD1 (5 bases). The CDR3 has 17 residues. Germline lookup yields CDR1 SGHRS and CDR2 YFSETQ. Trimming took off 0 bases at V and 2 bases at J, with 12 bases between the two ends. CDR3 protein: CASSLGNAGPGANVLTF. The DNA for the CDR3 is TGCGCCAGCAGCTTGGGGAATGCAGGGCCTGGGGCCAACGTCCTGACTTTC.

The sample holds a few counts of this clonotype. The genes are TRBV5-1 and TRBJ1-2; D might be TRBD1 (5 bases). V was shortened by 9 bases and J by 4 bases, with 13 bases between the two germline ends. Germline assignment: CDR1 SGHRS and CDR2 YFSETQ. This CDR3 region has 12 residues. The CDR3 loop is CATSTGGYGYTF. CDR3 bases: TGCGCCACCTCCACCGGGGGCTATGGCTACACCTTC.

This clonotype was seen repeatedly, ten times or more. The rearrangement uses TRBV20-1 and TRBJ2-3; TRBD1 agrees at 9 bases. Germline lookup yields CDR1 DFQATT and CDR2 SNEGSKA (reference sequence). This CDR3 region has 13 residues. V lost 7 bases to trimming and J lost 5 bases; unmatched junction nucleotides: 7. The CDR3 region has the DNA TGCAGTGTTCCGGGACAGGGCGTAGATACGCAGTATTTT. Encoded protein: CSVPGQGVDTQYF.

This clonotype was picked up many times. The CDR3 DNA reads TGCGCCAGCAGCCTGGGATTCGGGGGGACCGCCAAAAACATTCAGTACTTC. Residues: CASSLGFGGTAKNIQYF. The V gene is TRBV4-3, the J gene TRBJ2-4; TRBD2 matches at 7 bases. CDR3 length equals 17 residues. Germline CDR1 and CDR2: LGHNA and YSLEER. V was pared by 4 bases and J by 1 base, with 10 bases of the junction left unmatched.

The sample holds many counts of this clonotype. V usage is TRBV6-2 or TRBV6-3 and J usage is TRBJ2-2, with TRBD1 identical over 10 bases. V lost 0 bases, J lost 4 bases, and 5 bases stayed unmatched. The CDR3 spans 17 residues. From germline, CDR1 is MNHEY and CDR2 SVGEGT. In DNA, the CDR3 is TGTGCCAGCAGTTACTCAACGTGGGACAGGGGCACCGGGGAGCTGTTTTTT. Translating it yields CASSYSTWDRGTGELFF.

This clonotype was counted many times. The chain combines TRBV29-1 with TRBJ2-1, with D hard to call. The CDR3 is 19 amino acids. CDR1 SQVTM and CDR2 ANQGSEA come from the germline V gene. Trimming shortened V by 3 bases and J by 0 bases, and 24 bases separated the two germline ends. The CDR3 DNA reads as TGCAGCGTTGAGAGTCTCTCATTAGTTAAGGTAGACTCCTACAATGAGCAGTTCTTC. Residues: CSVESLSLVKVDSYNEQFF.

This clonotype was seen at least ten times. This chain connects TRBV20-1 to TRBJ1-5; 7 nucleotides match TRBD1. The ends lost 6 bases at V and 4 bases at J; junction bases unmatched: 6. The CDR3 spans 13 residues. Germline-derived CDR1 and CDR2 are DFQATT and SNEGSKA (reference sequence). The CDR3 DNA sequence: TGCAGTGCCCGAACAGGGGTGAATCAGCCCCAGCATTTT. Amino acid sequence: CSARTGVNQPQHF.

At least ten counts were recorded for this clonotype. J is TRBJ2-5 and V is TRBV29-1; 8 bases match TRBD1. V shed 5 bases, J shed 2 bases, and the junction held 1 base outside the gene matches. The CDR3 loop spans 12 amino acids. The germline V gene has CDR1 SQVTM and CDR2 ANQGSEA. In nucleotides, the CDR3 is TGCAGCGTTCGACAGGGGCAAGAGACCCAGTACTTC. Its protein product is CSVRQGQETQYF.

This rearrangement joins TRBV28 to TRBJ2-1; maybe TRBD2 (6 bases). The CDR3 sequence is 14 residues long. Germline V CDR1 and CDR2: MDHEN, SYDVKM. Trimming took off 4 bases at V and 4 bases at J, with 11 bases between the two ends. Written as DNA, the CDR3 is TGTGCCAGCAGTTCAGGACTACCATACAATGAGCAGTTCTTC. Residues: CASSSGLPYNEQFF.

The rearrangement links TRBV7-2 to TRBJ1-1; the D is unclear. The CDR3 contains 14 residues. Germline lookup yields CDR1 SGHTA and CDR2 FQGNSA. The V and J ends lost 1 base and 5 bases respectively, with 11 bases between them. The CDR3 DNA sequence: TGTGCCAGCAGCTTAGGATTGGGGAGAACTGAAGCTTTCTTT. Its protein is CASSLGLGRTEAFF.

This clonotype showed up many times. The CDR3 spells CSARDTFIAGGGTDTQYF. CDR3 nucleotide sequence: TGCAGTGCTAGGGACACATTTATAGCGGGAGGTGGCACAGATACGCAGTATTTT. The V call is TRBV20-1, the J call TRBJ2-3; TRBD2 agrees at 10 bases. Per germline, CDR1 DFQATT and CDR2 SNEGSKA (reference sequence). The CDR3 covers 18 residues. After removal of 3 bases from V and 1 base from J, the junction contained 13 bases not matched to a gene.

The chain carries TRBV10-3 and TRBJ2-3, with 10 bases matching TRBD2. The CDR3 sequence is 16 residues long. Germline CDR1 reads ENHRY; CDR2 reads SYGVKD. V dropped 4 bases and J dropped 2; count of bases not matched to a gene: 6. CDR3 DNA sequence: TGTGCCATCAGTGCGCGGACTAGCGGTACCACAGATACGCAGTATTTT. Translating it yields CAISARTSGTTDTQYF.

This clonotype was seen at least ten times. The chain combines TRBV12-3 or TRBV12-4 with TRBJ2-7, with a possible D match to TRBD2 (6 bases). CDR3 length: 14 residues. V lost 6 bases and J lost 1, with 13 bases in between. The CDR3 nucleotides read TGTGCCAGCAGCGCCGGGACTTATTCCTACGAGCAGTACTTC. It specifies CASSAGTYSYEQYF.

The chain recombines TRBV12-3 or TRBV12-4 with TRBJ2-1, with TRBD2 identical over 16 bases. This CDR3 is 19 amino acids long. After removal of 3 bases from V and 3 bases from J, the junction contained 8 bases not matched to a gene. The CDR3 sequence: CASSFPGLAGGGGYNEQFF. CDR3 nucleotides: TGTGCCAGCAGTTTTCCGGGACTAGCGGGAGGGGGGGGCTACAATGAGCAGTTCTTC.

The sample holds many counts of this clonotype. The gene calls are TRBV7-2 and TRBJ2-3; tentatively, D is TRBD2 (5 bases). The CDR3 loop spans 16 amino acids. Germline CDR1 SGHTA, CDR2 FQGNSA. The germline V and J ends were trimmed by 5 bases and 2 bases, with 17 bases remaining between them. CDR3 coding DNA: TGTGCCAGCAGCCCACGTCGAGGACTTACCACAGATACGCAGTATTTT. It codes for CASSPRRGLTTDTQYF.

In this sample, this clonotype turned up many times. The V gene is TRBV5-1, the J gene TRBJ2-7, with 8 nucleotides matching TRBD1. CDR1 is SGHRS and CDR2 is YFSETQ in the germline V gene. The CDR3 has 13 residues. Losses at the gene ends were 4 bases for V and 2 bases for J; bases not matched to a gene: 2. The CDR3 here is CASSEGQAYEQYF. CDR3 bases: TGCGCCAGCAGCGAGGGACAGGCCTACGAGCAGTACTTC.

About this clonotype itself: No conserved phenylalanine or tryptophan ends this CDR3, so it is likely a read error. The V call is TRBV12-3 or TRBV12-4, the J call TRBJ1-2; a weak D match, TRBD1 (5 bases). V was pared by 7 bases and J by 5 bases, with 14 bases between. The CDR3 sequence is 13 residues long. The CDR3 sequence is CASTQGQGYGYTL. In DNA form, the CDR3 reads TGTGCCAGCACTCAGGGCCAAGGGTATGGCTACACCTTG.

At least ten counts were recorded for this clonotype. CDR3 sequence reads: CASSLTNMNTEAFF. CDR3 in DNA: TGTGCCAGCAGCTTAACTAACATGAACACTGAAGCTTTCTTT. The chain links TRBV7-9 to TRBJ1-1; D ambiguous. The CDR3 covers 14 residues. Germline V CDR1 and CDR2: SEHNR, FQNEAQ (reference sequence). The V end lost 2 bases, the J end lost 0 bases, and 7 bases lay between the germline ends.

The chain carries TRBV7-2 and TRBJ2-7, with TRBD2 matching over 10 bases. Germline assignment: CDR1 SGHTA and CDR2 FQGNSA. The CDR3 is 16 amino acids. The V gene end was trimmed by 5 bases and the J gene end by 2 bases; junction bases not matched to a gene: 9. The CDR3 DNA is TGTGCCAGCAGCCAACGTACTAGCGGGATTACCTACGAGCAGTACTTC. This encodes CASSQRTSGITYEQYF.

As regards this clonotype: It may be a read error: a sequence one base away is much more abundant. The chain carries TRBV20-1 and TRBJ2-1, with 9 positions matching TRBD2. Germline CDR1 reads DFQATT; CDR2 reads SNEGSKA (reference sequence). J gave up 8 bases and V 7 bases, and 6 bases lay outside the gene matches. CDR3 length: 12 residues. The CDR3 loop is CSGMRGGYEQFF. In DNA, the CDR3 is TGCAGTGGTATGCGGGGGGGCTATGAGCAGTTCTTC.

This clonotype was counted many times. The genes are TRBV4-1 and TRBJ2-2; D is possibly TRBD1 (6 bases). This CDR3 is 14 amino acids long. The germline V gene has CDR1 MGHRA and CDR2 YSYEKL. Trimming took 1 base from V and 5 from J, leaving 8 bases between them. The CDR3 DNA sequence: TGCGCCAGCAGCCAAGTAGGGGGAACCGGGGAGCTGTTTTTT. It specifies CASSQVGGTGELFF.